Included here is one T cell receptor (beta chain) sequence, with context. Its antigen remains unidentified. Germline lookup yields CDR1 SNHLY and CDR2 FYNNEI. The CDR3 extends over 14 amino acids. V lost 8 bases to trimming and J lost 5 bases; unmatched junction nucleotides: 10. The assay was immunoSEQ multiplex PCR, and TCRdb's table has in-frame clones only and misses some. Among around 720,000 clones listed, more than 70% were seen once. The record originates from a study of shared clonotypes between healthy human individuals. General study findings and limits: Relative to clonotypes present in all four donors, those not shared had lower generation probabilities.

This chain links TRBV2 with TRBJ2-5; 8 nucleotides match TRBD2. Input material: memory CD4+ T cells sorted from blood. Stated subset: CD45RA-negative fraction. This receptor was identified in a woman between 25 and 40 years old in good health. Written as DNA, the CDR3 is TGTGCCAGCTTAGGAGGTAGCGGGGTGGAGACCCAGTACTTC. Its translation is CASLGGSGVETQYF.